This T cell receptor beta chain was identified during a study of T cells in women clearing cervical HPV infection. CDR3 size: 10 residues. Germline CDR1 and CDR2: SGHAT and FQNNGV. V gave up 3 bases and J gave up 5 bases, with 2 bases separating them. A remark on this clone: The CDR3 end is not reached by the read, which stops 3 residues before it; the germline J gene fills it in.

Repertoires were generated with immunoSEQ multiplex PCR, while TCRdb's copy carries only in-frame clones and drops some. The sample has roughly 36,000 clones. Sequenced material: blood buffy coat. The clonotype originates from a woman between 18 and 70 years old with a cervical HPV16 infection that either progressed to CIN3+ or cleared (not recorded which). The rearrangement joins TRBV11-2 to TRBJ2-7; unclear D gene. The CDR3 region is CASSFNEQYF. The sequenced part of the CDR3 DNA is TGTGCCAGCAGCTTTAACGAG.